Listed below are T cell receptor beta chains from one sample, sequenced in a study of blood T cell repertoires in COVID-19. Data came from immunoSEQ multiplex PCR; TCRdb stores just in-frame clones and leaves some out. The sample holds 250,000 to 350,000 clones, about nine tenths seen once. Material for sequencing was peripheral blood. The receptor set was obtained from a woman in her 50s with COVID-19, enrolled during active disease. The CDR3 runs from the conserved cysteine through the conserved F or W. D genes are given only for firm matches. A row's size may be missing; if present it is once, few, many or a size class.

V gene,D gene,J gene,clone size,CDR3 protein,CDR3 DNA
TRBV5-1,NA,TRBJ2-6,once,CASSSQTTSSGANVLTF,TGCGCCAGCAGCTCCCAGACTACTAGTTCTGGGGCCAACGTCCTGACTTTC
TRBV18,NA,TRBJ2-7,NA,CASSPALASDYEQYF,TGTGCCAGCTCACCAGCACTAGCTTCTGACTACGAGCAGTACTTC
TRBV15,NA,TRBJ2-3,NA,CATSIPGGQGSTDTQYF,TGTGCCACCAGCATACCAGGAGGTCAGGGGAGCACAGATACGCAGTATTTT
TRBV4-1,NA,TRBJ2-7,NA,CASSQATGPYEQYF,TGCGCCAGCAGCCAGGCGACAGGCCCCTACGAGCAGTACTTC
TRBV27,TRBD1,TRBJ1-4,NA,CASSLAGTGIEKLFF,TGTGCCAGCAGCCTTGCCGGGACAGGGATTGAAAAACTGTTTTTT
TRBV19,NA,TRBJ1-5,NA,CASSAGGRQPQHF,TGTGCCAGTAGTGCGGGGGGAAGACAGCCCCAGCATTTT
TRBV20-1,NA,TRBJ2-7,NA,CSARTPYEQYF,TGCAGTGCTAGGACTCCCTACGAGCAGTACTTC
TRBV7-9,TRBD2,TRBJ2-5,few,CASSLAAGGPLETQYF,TGTGCCAGCAGCTTAGCGGCGGGAGGGCCGTTAGAGACCCAGTACTTC
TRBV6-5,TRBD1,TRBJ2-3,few,CASSQQGDTQYF,TGTGCCAGCAGTCAACAGGGGGATACGCAGTATTTT
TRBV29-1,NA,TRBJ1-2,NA,CSATDFAAPNYGYTF,TGCAGCGCCACTGATTTCGCGGCTCCTAACTATGGCTACACCTTC
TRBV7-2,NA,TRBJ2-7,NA,CASSLVASGRYEQYF,TGTGCCAGCAGCTTAGTCGCATCAGGGCGCTACGAGCAGTACTTC
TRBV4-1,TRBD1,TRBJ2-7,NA,CASSPLEGQGSHEQYF,TGCGCCAGCAGCCCCCTGGAGGGACAGGGGAGTCACGAGCAGTACTTC
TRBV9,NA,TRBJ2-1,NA,CASSYQGSSYNEQFF,TGTGCCAGCAGCTACCAGGGTAGCTCCTACAATGAGCAGTTCTTC
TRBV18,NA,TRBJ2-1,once,CASSPPRQSSYNEQFF,TGTGCCAGCTCACCCCCGAGACAGTCGTCCTACAATGAGCAGTTCTTC
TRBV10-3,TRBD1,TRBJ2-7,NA,CAISGGTGFYEQYF,TGTGCCATCAGTGGGGGGACAGGATTCTACGAGCAGTACTTC
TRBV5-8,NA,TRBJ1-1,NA,CASSLAQGPLNTEAFF,TGTGCCAGCAGCTTGGCCCAGGGGCCCTTGAACACTGAAGCTTTCTTT
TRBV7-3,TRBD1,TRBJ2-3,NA,CASSPRPGQGTDTQYF,TGTGCCAGCAGCCCAAGACCGGGACAGGGCACAGATACGCAGTATTTT
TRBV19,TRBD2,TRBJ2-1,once,CASSIPRTSGKVRFF,TGTGCCAGTAGTATTCCGAGGACTAGCGGGAAGGTACGGTTCTTC
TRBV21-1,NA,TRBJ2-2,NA,CRLRDRGPNRNTGELFF,TGTAGGCTAAGAGACAGGGGTCCAAACCGAAACACCGGGGAGCTGTTTTTT
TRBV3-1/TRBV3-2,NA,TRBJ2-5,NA,CASSQDWGEGGEETQYF,TGTGCCAGCAGCCAAGATTGGGGAGAAGGGGGAGAAGAGACCCAGTACTTC
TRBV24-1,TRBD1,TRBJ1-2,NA,CATSDHRDRGGNGYTF,TGTGCCACCAGTGATCACCGGGACAGGGGTGGAAATGGCTACACCTTC
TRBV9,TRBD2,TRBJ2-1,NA,CASSPRLAGAYNEQFF,TGTGCCAGCAGCCCCAGACTAGCGGGAGCTTACAATGAGCAGTTCTTC
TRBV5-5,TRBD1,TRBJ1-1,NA,CASSPEGQMNTEAFF,TGTGCCAGCAGCCCGGAGGGACAGATGAACACTGAAGCTTTCTTT
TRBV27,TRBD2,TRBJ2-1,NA,CASSLSSPTSGRGEQFF,TGTGCCAGCAGTTTGTCTTCTCCGACTAGCGGGAGGGGTGAGCAGTTCTTC
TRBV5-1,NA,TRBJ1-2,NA,CASSPHRIYGYTF,TGCGCCAGCAGCCCGCACAGGATCTATGGCTACACCTTC
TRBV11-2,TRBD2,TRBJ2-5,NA,CASSLATLLAGETQYF,TGTGCCAGCAGCTTAGCGACCTTACTAGCGGGAGAGACCCAGTACTTC
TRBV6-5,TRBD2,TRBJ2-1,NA,CASSQLAEQFF,TGTGCCAGCAGCCAACTAGCGGAGCAGTTCTTC
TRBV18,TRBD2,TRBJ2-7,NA,CASSPLGGSTSYEQYF,TGTGCCAGCTCACCATTGGGAGGGTCGACATCCTACGAGCAGTACTTC
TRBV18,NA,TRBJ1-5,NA,CASSTGPRAGAQHF,TGTGCCAGCTCAACCGGGCCCAGGGCAGGGGCCCAGCATTTT
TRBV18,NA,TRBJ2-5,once,CASSPPRGQETQYF,TGTGCCAGCTCACCACCGCGCGGCCAAGAGACCCAGTACTTC
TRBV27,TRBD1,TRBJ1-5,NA,CASSGGYSNQPQHF,TGTGCCAGTTCAGGGGGCTATAGCAATCAGCCCCAGCATTTT
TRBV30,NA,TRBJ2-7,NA,CAWSRGAVYEQYF,TGTGCCTGGAGTCGGGGGGCTGTCTACGAGCAGTACTTC
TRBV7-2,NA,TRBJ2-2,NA,CASTLGDTGELFF,TGTGCCAGCACTCTCGGGGACACCGGGGAGCTGTTTTTT
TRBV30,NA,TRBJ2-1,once,CACDNSSYNEQFF,TGTGCCTGCGACAACAGCTCCTACAATGAGCAGTTCTTC
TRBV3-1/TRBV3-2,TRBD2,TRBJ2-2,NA,CASSPGLLLTGELFF,TGTGCCAGCAGCCCGGGACTATTACTCACCGGGGAGCTGTTTTTT
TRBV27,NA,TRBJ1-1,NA,CASSQENTEAFF,TGTGCCAGCAGTCAGGAGAACACTGAAGCTTTCTTT
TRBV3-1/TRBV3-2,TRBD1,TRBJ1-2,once,CASSPSSHRWGQSNYGYTF,TGTGCCAGCAGCCCGAGCTCCCACAGATGGGGACAGTCTAACTATGGCTACACCTTC
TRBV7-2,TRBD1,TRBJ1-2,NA,CASSFTRGLRYGYTF,TGTGCCAGCAGCTTCACCAGGGGGCTACGCTATGGCTACACCTTC
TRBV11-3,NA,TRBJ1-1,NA,CAIQQGTEAFF,TGTGCCATCCAACAGGGCACTGAAGCTTTCTTT
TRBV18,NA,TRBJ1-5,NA,CASSTIGDQPQHF,TGTGCCAGCTCAACCATAGGGGATCAGCCCCAGCATTTT
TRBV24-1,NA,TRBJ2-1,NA,CATRGAYNEQFF,TGTGCCACCAGGGGGGCGTACAATGAGCAGTTCTTC
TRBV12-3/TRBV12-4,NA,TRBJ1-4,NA,CASRPEGEKLFF,TGTGCCAGCAGACCCGAGGGTGAAAAACTGTTTTTT
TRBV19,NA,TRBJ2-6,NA,CASSIVWGAGANVLTF,TGTGCCAGTAGTATAGTGTGGGGAGCTGGGGCCAACGTCCTGACTTTC
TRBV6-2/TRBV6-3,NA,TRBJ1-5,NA,CASSYVQENQPQHF,TGTGCCAGCAGTTATGTCCAGGAAAATCAGCCCCAGCATTTT
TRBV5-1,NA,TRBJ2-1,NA,CASSSLNEQFF,TGCGCCAGCTCCTCCCTCAATGAGCAGTTCTTC
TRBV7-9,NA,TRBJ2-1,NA,CASSSVGAHEQFF,TGTGCCAGCAGCTCGGTAGGGGCCCATGAGCAGTTCTTC
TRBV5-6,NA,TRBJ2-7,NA,CASSLNRGGEQYF,TGTGCCAGCAGCTTGAATAGGGGGGGCGAGCAGTACTTC
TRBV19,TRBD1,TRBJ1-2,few,CASSPRGTANGYTF,TGTGCCAGTAGTCCTCGAGGGACAGCTAATGGCTACACCTTC
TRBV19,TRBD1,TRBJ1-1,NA,CASKEGAGNTEAFF,TGTGCCAGTAAGGAGGGGGCGGGAAACACTGAAGCTTTCTTT
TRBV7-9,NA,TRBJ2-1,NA,CASSSVSEQFF,TGTGCCAGCAGCTCCGTGAGTGAGCAGTTCTTC
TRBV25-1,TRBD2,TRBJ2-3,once,CASSPSNLAGDTDTQYF,TGTGCCAGCAGCCCCTCTAACCTAGCGGGAGATACAGATACGCAGTATTTT
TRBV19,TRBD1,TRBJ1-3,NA,CASRTGEVPGNTIYF,TGTGCCAGTCGGACAGGGGAAGTACCTGGAAACACCATATATTTT